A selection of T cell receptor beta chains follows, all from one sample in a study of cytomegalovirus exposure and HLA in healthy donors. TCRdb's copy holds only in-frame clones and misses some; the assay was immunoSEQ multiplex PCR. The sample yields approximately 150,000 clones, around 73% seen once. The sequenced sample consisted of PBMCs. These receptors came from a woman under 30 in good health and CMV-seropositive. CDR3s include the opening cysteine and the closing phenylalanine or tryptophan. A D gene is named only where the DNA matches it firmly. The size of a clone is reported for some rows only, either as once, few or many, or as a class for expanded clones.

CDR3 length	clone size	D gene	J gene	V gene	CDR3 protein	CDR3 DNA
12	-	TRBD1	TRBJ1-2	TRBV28	CASNRGSIGYTF	TGTGCCAGCAACAGGGGCTCGATTGGCTACACCTTC
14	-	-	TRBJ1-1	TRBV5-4	CASSPDTRNTEAFF	TGTGCCAGCAGCCCCGACACGAGGAACACTGAAGCTTTCTTT
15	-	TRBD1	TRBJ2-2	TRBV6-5	CASSYFNRGTGELFF	TGTGCCAGCAGTTACTTCAACAGGGGGACCGGGGAGCTGTTTTTT
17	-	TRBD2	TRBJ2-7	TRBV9	CASSVEERGVYSYEQYF	TGTGCCAGCAGCGTAGAGGAGCGGGGGGTTTATTCCTACGAGCAGTACTTC
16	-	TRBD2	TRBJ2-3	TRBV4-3	CASSQGTSGAGDTQYF	TGCGCCAGCAGCCAAGGGACTAGCGGGGCCGGGGATACGCAGTATTTT
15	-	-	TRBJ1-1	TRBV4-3	CASSQDQAANTEAFF	TGCGCCAGCAGCCAAGATCAGGCCGCGAACACTGAAGCTTTCTTT
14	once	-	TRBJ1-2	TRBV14	CASSLGGASYGYTF	TGTGCCAGCAGCTTGGGGGGGGCTAGCTATGGCTACACCTTC
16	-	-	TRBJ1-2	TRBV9	CASSAGSRNFSYGYTF	TGTGCCAGCAGCGCCGGTTCGAGAAACTTTAGCTATGGCTACACCTTC
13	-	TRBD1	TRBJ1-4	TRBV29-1	CSVGDRGKEKLFF	TGCAGCGTGGGAGACAGGGGGAAGGAAAAACTGTTTTTT
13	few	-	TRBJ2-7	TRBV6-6	CASSYSRSYEQYF	TGTGCCAGCAGTTACTCCAGGTCCTACGAGCAGTACTTC
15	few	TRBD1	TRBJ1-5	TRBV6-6	CASSSGTGKNQPQHF	TGTGCCAGCAGCTCCGGGACAGGGAAAAATCAGCCCCAGCATTTT
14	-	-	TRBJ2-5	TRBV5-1	CASSFASSEETQYF	TGCGCCAGCAGCTTTGCGTCTAGCGAAGAGACCCAGTACTTC
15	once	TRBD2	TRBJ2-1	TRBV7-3	CASSNSGGGRNEQFF	TGTGCCAGCAGCAATAGCGGGGGGGGACGTAATGAGCAGTTCTTC
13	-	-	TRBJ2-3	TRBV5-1	CASSGQFTDTQYF	TGCGCCAGCTCCGGACAGTTTACAGATACGCAGTATTTT
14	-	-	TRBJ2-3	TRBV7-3	CASSFGGSTDTQYF	TGTGCCAGCAGCTTCGGCGGGAGCACAGATACGCAGTATTTT
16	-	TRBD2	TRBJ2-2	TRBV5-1	CASSPTSGGVTGELFF	TGCGCCAGCAGCCCTACTAGCGGGGGTGTCACCGGGGAGCTGTTTTTT
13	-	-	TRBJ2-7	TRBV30	CAWRQGRGYEQYF	TGTGCCTGGAGACAGGGCCGAGGGTACGAGCAGTACTTC
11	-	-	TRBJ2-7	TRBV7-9	CSSSHSYEQYF	TGTTCCAGCAGCCATTCCTACGAGCAGTACTTC
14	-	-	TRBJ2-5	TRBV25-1	CASSWERGQETQYF	TGTGCCAGCAGCTGGGAAAGGGGGCAAGAGACCCAGTACTTC
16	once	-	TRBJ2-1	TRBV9	CASTPLVGGPYNEQFF	TGTGCCAGCACCCCCCTTGTGGGGGGACCTTACAATGAGCAGTTCTTC
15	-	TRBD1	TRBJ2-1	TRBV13	CASSFGDRGYNEQFF	TGTGCCAGCAGCTTCGGTGACAGGGGCTACAATGAGCAGTTCTTC
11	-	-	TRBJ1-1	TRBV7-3	CASSNGREAFF	TGTGCCAGCAGCAATGGGAGGGAAGCTTTCTTT
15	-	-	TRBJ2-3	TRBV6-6	CASSYSRTTTDTQYF	TGTGCCAGCAGTTACTCGAGGACAACCACAGATACGCAGTATTTT
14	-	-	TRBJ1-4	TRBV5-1	CASSRAGVDEKLFF	TGCGCCAGCAGCCGGGCGGGCGTCGATGAAAAACTGTTTTTT
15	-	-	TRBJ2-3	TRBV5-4	CASSSPGLLGDTQYF	TGTGCCAGCAGTTCCCCGGGACTGCTCGGAGATACGCAGTATTTT
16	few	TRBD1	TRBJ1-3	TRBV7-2	CASSLNGRGLGNTIYF	TGTGCCAGCAGCTTAAATGGCAGGGGGCTGGGAAACACCATATATTTT
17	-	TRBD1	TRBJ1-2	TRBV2	CASSDLAGGVSVYGYTF	TGTGCCAGCAGTGACCTGGCAGGGGGCGTATCGGTCTATGGCTACACCTTC
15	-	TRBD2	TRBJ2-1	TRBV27	CASSPAGGPYNEQFF	TGTGCCAGCTCCCCAGCGGGGGGCCCCTACAATGAGCAGTTCTTC
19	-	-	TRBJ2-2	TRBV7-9	CASSSTSLKGRMDTGELFF	TGTGCCAGCAGTTCGACATCGCTGAAGGGGCGAATGGACACCGGGGAGCTGTTTTTT
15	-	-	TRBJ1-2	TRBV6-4	CASSDREGMGYGYTF	TGTGCCAGCAGTGACCGTGAGGGTATGGGCTATGGCTACACCTTC
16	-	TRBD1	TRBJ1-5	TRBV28	CASSSGQGISNQPQHF	TGTGCCAGCAGTTCGGGACAGGGAATTAGCAATCAGCCCCAGCATTTT
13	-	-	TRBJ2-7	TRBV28	CASSPTGLYEQYF	TGTGCCAGCAGTCCCACGGGACTGTACGAGCAGTACTTC
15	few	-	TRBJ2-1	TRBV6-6	CASTSGVGQYNEQFF	TGTGCCAGCACTTCTGGGGTCGGACAATACAATGAGCAGTTCTTC
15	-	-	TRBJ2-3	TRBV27	CASSPRQVGTNTQYF	TGTGCCAGCAGTCCCCGACAGGTGGGAACTAATACGCAGTATTTT
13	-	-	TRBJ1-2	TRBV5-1	CASSSSTGSGYTF	TGCGCCAGCAGCTCGTCCACAGGTTCTGGCTACACCTTC
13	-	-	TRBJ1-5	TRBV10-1	CARIRRRYQPQHF	TGCGCCAGAATTCGACGGCGGTATCAGCCCCAGCATTTT
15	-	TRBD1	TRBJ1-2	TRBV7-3	CASSLGGQTNYGYTF	TGTGCCAGCAGCTTAGGGGGACAGACAAACTATGGCTACACCTTC
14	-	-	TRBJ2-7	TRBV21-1	CASSKPGSTYEQYF	TGTGCCAGCAGCAAACCAGGGTCCACCTACGAGCAGTACTTC
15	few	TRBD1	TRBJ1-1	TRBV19	CASSIPTGGGPEAFF	TGTGCCAGTAGTATCCCGACAGGGGGAGGGCCTGAAGCTTTCTTT
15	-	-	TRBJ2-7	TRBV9	CASSVQSGTSYEQYF	TGTGCCAGCAGCGTACAGAGCGGGACATCCTACGAGCAGTACTTC